Each of the 4 T cell receptor beta chains below was sequenced from the same sample in a study of PD-L1 blockade in urothelial cancer (dated by TCRdb to 2016 to 2017). The time point label, read with the paper, signifies: pretreatment peripheral blood. Libraries were made using the immunoSEQ multiplex PCR assay. This immuneACCESS table, as held by TCRdb, lists in-frame sequences with V and J called but not all clones. Of the missing ones, under half trace to an unresolved V gene in checked studies; the others have no known cause. Counted in this sample were tens of thousands of clones; approximately 88% of them appeared once. 14% to 15% of the sample is in the top ten clones. The starting material was PBMCs, obtained around atezolizumab (anti-PD-L1) treatment. The receptors originated from a woman aged 60-75 years with urothelial cancer.

This clone was counted a single time. The rearrangement uses TRBV19 and TRBJ2-3, with D possibly matching TRBD2 (5 bases). Germline V gene sequence: CDR1 LNHDA, CDR2 SQIVND (reference sequence). The CDR3 extends over 16 amino acids. The germline V and J ends were trimmed by 5 bases and 5 bases, with 20 bases remaining between them. The CDR3 nucleotides are TGTGCCAGTAGTGCCCTTGGGAGTGATGGTAGAGATACGCAGTATTTT. As protein: CASSALGSDGRDTQYF.

The rearrangement joins TRBV5-1 to TRBJ2-4; 7 positions agree with TRBD1. V gave up 0 bases and J gave up 5 bases; unmatched junction bases: 14. This CDR3 has 18 residues. The germline CDR1 and CDR2 sequences are SGHRS and YFSETQ. In DNA, the CDR3 is TGCGCCAGCAGCTTGGGATATATAGGGGGCCTTAGGGAAAACATTCAGTACTTC. It codes for CASSLGYIGGLRENIQYF.

V gene TRBV6-1 combines with J gene TRBJ1-1, with 7 nucleotides matching TRBD1. The CDR3 is 13 residues long. J gave up 4 bases and V 2 bases, and 1 base lay outside the gene matches. CDR1 MNHNS and CDR2 SASEGT come from the germline V gene. The DNA for the CDR3 is TGTGCCAGCAGTGAAAGGGGGCCCACTGAAGCTTTCTTT. This encodes CASSERGPTEAFF.

The chain is built from TRBV19 and TRBJ2-5; D is perhaps TRBD2 (5 bases). CDR1 is LNHDA, CDR2 SQIVND, per germline (reference sequence). The CDR3 sequence is 16 residues long. V gave up 3 bases and J gave up 5 bases, with 19 bases separating them. Here the CDR3 DNA reads TGTGCCAGTAGTATCGGGTTGTACGGGGTAGGGGAGACCCAGTACTTC. It yields the protein CASSIGLYGVGETQYF.